This T cell receptor beta chain derives from a study of cytomegalovirus exposure and HLA in healthy donors. Study results and limitations: The study designated 164 TCR beta chains cytomegalovirus-associated. Later analysis suggested links between common viral pathogens and several top significant clusters. One variant, a missense change in DCLRE1C, was linked in a later analysis to TCR beta V- and J-gene trimming.

As regards this clone: Its antigen is still unknown.

Per the germline V gene, CDR1 is WSHSY and CDR2 is SAAADI. The CDR3 length is 12 residues. The V end was cut by 5 bases, the J end by 10 bases, with 14 bases between. Healthy bone marrow donors made up the donors. In the PCR, 60 Vbeta and 13 Jbeta primers were used. Clones were sequenced by immunoSEQ multiplex PCR, and TCRdb holds only the in-frame ones, with some missing. The table records 250,000 to 350,000 clones, roughly 80% of them present only once. The TCR comes from a girl aged 2 to 9 in good health and CMV-seronegative. The sample was PBMCs. The chain carries TRBV10-2 and TRBJ1-1; D remains unclear. Here the CDR3 reads CASSQPGGIAFF. Written as DNA, the CDR3 is TGCGCCAGCAGTCAGCCGGGAGGGATAGCTTTCTTT.